A single sample is the source of the 9 T cell receptor beta chains below, sequenced in a study of patients and donors after allogeneic stem cell transplantation. One entry per CDR3 protein, called by TCRdb with MiXCR from the RT-PCR reads. This sample has hundreds of thousands of distinct CDR3 sequences; roughly 17% occur once, and the top ten carry 7.2%. The sample was blood, either unsorted or a sorted T cell fraction (not recorded which). These receptor sequences come from a human donor who was either an allogeneic HSCT recipient or a stem cell or donor lymphocyte infusion donor (not recorded which). It is not recorded whose cells these are; they may come from a transplant donor.

This clonotype has only a few counts. J is TRBJ2-1 and V is TRBV7-9, with TRBD2 matching 10 bases. Trimming removed 5 bases from V and 4 bases from J; junction bases left unmatched: 11. CDR3 size: 17 residues. Germline CDR1 SEHNR, CDR2 FQNEAQ (reference sequence). CDR3: CASSQRLAGAGYNEQFF. CDR3 bases: TGTGCCAGCAGCCAACGGCTAGCGGGAGCGGGGTACAATGAGCAGTTCTTC.

This clonotype was detected many times. J is TRBJ2-3 and V is TRBV12-3 or TRBV12-4; D perhaps matches TRBD1 (5 bases). The CDR3 runs 15 residues. V was shortened by 2 bases and J by 0 bases, with 9 bases between the two germline ends. The CDR3 loop reads CASSLQQASTDTQYF. The CDR3 coding sequence is TGTGCCAGCAGTTTACAACAGGCGAGCACAGATACGCAGTATTTT.

The genes are TRBV4-1 and TRBJ1-1; tentative D call: TRBD1 (6 bases). CDR1 is MGHRA, CDR2 YSYEKL, per germline. Trimming shortened V by 2 bases and J by 1 base, and 20 bases separated the two germline ends. The CDR3 sequence is 18 residues long. The CDR3 DNA is TGCGCCAGCAGCCAATTTACCGGGACATTTACCTCGAACACTGAAGCTTTCTTT. As protein: CASSQFTGTFTSNTEAFF.

The V call is TRBV11-1, the J call TRBJ2-3; 12 nucleotides align to TRBD2. V gave up 2 bases and J gave up 7 bases; unmatched junction bases: 4. Germline V gives CDR1 SGHAT, CDR2 FQDESV (reference sequence). The CDR3 contains 15 residues. The DNA for the CDR3 is TGTGCCAGCAGCTTACTAGCGGGGGGGCCAAATACGCAGTATTTT. The encoded protein is CASSLLAGGPNTQYF.

The chain employs TRBV12-3 or TRBV12-4 and TRBJ1-1; D ambiguous. V lost 4 bases and J lost 0, with 9 bases in between. This CDR3 is 14 amino acids long. The CDR3 DNA sequence: TGTGCCAGCAGTTATTGGTTGGTGAACACTGAAGCTTTCTTT. Protein: CASSYWLVNTEAFF.

The genes are TRBV4-2 and TRBJ2-2, with a possible D match to TRBD1 (5 bases). Germline values: CDR1 LGHNA, CDR2 YNFKEQ. V was trimmed by 4 bases and J by 1 base, leaving 10 bases between them. The CDR3 extends over 15 amino acids. CDR3 DNA sequence: TGTGCCAGCAGCCGCAGGGTGGAGAACACCGGGGAGCTGTTTTTT. Translation: CASSRRVENTGELFF.

This clonotype was seen at least ten times. The V and J genes are TRBV7-2 and TRBJ2-5; TRBD2 matches 13 bases. V was clipped by 1 base and J by 2 bases; unmatched bases: 1. CDR3 length equals 16 residues. Germline loops: CDR1 SGHTA, CDR2 FQGNSA. The CDR3 is CASSLGTSGGQETQYF. Here the CDR3 DNA reads TGTGCCAGCAGCTTAGGGACTAGCGGGGGACAAGAGACCCAGTACTTC.

This clonotype was recorded a few times. The DNA for the CDR3 is TGCGCCAGCAGCCCCAACCCCTCCCCCGACCCGAAACAGTACTTC. This encodes CASSPNPSPDPKQYF. V is TRBV5-1 and J is TRBJ2-7; D not resolved. The germline V gene has CDR1 SGHRS and CDR2 YFSETQ. The CDR3 extends over 15 amino acids. Trimming stripped 4 bases from V and 10 bases from J, with 24 bases between.

The J gene is TRBJ2-7, the V gene TRBV27; D unresolved. Deletions cut 6 bases from V and 0 bases from J, with 12 bases between. The germline V gene has CDR1 MNHEY and CDR2 SMNVEV (reference sequence). This CDR3 spans 14 amino acids. The CDR3 here is CASSRKESSYEQYF. The CDR3 DNA follows: TGTGCCAGCAGCCGTAAGGAAAGCTCCTACGAGCAGTACTTC.